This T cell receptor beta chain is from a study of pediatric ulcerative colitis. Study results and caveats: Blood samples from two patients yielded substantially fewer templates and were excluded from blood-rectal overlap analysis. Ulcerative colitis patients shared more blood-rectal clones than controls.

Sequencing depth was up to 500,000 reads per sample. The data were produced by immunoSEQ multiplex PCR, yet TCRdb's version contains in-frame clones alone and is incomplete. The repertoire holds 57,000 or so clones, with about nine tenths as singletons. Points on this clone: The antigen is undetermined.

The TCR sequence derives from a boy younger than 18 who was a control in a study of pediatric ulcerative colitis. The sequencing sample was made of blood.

The CDR3 DNA reads as TGTGCCAGCAGTTACGGATCGGAGTCTGGAAACACCATATATTTT. It yields the protein CASSYGSESGNTIYF. The chain carries TRBV6-5 and TRBJ1-3, with no clear D. The germline gives CDR1 MNHEY, CDR2 SVGAGI. Between the trimmed V and J ends, which lost 2 bases and 1 base, there was a span of 9 bases. The CDR3 is 15 amino acids.